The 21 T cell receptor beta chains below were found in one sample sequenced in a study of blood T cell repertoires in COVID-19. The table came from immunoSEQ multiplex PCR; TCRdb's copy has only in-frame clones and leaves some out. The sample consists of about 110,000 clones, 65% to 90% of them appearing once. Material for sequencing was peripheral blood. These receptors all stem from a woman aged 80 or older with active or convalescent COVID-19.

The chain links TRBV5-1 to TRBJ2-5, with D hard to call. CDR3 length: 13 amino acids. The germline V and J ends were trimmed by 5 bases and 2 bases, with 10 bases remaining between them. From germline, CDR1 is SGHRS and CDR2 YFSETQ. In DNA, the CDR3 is TGCGCCAGCAGGGGTGCGGTTCAAGAGACCCAGTACTTC. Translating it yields CASRGAVQETQYF.

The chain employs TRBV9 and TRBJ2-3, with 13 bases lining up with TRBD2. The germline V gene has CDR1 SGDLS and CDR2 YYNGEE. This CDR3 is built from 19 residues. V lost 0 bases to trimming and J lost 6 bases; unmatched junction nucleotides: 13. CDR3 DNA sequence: TGTGCCAGCAGCGTAGGTAGGTCCCCCGGGACTAGCGGGATGGATACGCAGTATTTT. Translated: CASSVGRSPGTSGMDTQYF.

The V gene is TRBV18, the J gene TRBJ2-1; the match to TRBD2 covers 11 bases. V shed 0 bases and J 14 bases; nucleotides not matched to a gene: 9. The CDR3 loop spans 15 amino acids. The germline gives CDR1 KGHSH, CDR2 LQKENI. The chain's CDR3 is CASSPPSGLAGRKFF. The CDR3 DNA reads TGTGCCAGCTCACCACCGTCCGGACTAGCGGGTAGGAAGTTCTTC.

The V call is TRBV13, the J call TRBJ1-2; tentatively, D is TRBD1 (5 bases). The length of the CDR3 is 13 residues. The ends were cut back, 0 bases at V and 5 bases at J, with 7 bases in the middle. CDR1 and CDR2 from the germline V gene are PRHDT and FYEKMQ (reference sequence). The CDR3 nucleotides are TGTGCCAGCAGCTTAGGGACAGATTATGGCTACACCTTC. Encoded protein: CASSLGTDYGYTF.

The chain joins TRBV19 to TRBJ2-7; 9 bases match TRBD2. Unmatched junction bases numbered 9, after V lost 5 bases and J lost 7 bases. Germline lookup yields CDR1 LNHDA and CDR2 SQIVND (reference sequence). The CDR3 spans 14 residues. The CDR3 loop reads CASSPGLAPLEQYF. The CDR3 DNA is TGTGCCAGTAGTCCGGGACTAGCCCCCCTGGAGCAGTACTTC. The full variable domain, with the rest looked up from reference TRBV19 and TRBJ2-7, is DGGITQSPKYLFRKEGQNVTLSCEQNLNHDAMYWYRQDPGQGLRLIYYSQIVNDFQKGDIAEGYSVSREKKESFPLTVTSAQKNPTAFYLCASSPGLAPLEQYFGPGTRLTVT.

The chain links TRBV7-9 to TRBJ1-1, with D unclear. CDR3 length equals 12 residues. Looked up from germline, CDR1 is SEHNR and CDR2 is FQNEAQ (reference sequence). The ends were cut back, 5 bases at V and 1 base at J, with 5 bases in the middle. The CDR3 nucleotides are TGTGCCAGCAGCCCCAGGAACACTGAAGCTTTCTTT. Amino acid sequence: CASSPRNTEAFF.

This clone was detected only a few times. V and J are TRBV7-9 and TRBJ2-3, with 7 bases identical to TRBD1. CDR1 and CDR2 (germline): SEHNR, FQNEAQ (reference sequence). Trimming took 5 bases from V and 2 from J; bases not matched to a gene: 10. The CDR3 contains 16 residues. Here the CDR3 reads CASSLTGNGITDTQYF. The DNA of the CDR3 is TGTGCCAGCAGCCTGACAGGGAACGGGATCACAGATACGCAGTATTTT.

The CDR3 reads CASSQDKRLTSGIGPDTQYF. CDR3 in DNA: TGTGCCAGCAGCCAAGATAAAAGGTTGACTAGCGGGATCGGCCCAGATACGCAGTATTTT. The chain employs TRBV14 and TRBJ2-3, with TRBD2 matching over 11 bases. Losses at the gene ends were 0 bases for V and 4 bases for J; bases not matched to a gene: 15. In germline, CDR1 is SGHDN, CDR2 FVKESK. The CDR3 runs to 20 residues.

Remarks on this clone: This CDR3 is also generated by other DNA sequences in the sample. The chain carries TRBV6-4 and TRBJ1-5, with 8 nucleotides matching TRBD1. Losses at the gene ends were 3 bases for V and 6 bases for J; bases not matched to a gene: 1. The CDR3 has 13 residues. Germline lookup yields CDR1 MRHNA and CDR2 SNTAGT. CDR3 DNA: TGTGCCAGCAGTGAACAGGGGGGTCAGCCCCAGCATTTT. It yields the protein CASSEQGGQPQHF.

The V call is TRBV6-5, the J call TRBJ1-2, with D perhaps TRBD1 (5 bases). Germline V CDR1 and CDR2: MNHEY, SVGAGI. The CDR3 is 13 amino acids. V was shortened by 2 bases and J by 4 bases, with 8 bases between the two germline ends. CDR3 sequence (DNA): TGTGCCAGCAGTTACATAGGGGTCTATGGCTACACCTTC. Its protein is CASSYIGVYGYTF.

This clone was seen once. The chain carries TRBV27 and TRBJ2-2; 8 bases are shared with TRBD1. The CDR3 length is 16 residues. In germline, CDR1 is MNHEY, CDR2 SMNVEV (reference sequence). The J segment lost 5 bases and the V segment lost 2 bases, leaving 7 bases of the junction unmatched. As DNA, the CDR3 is TGTGCCAGCAGTTTAGAGACGACAGGGGCGACCGGGGAGCTGTTTTTT. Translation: CASSLETTGATGELFF.

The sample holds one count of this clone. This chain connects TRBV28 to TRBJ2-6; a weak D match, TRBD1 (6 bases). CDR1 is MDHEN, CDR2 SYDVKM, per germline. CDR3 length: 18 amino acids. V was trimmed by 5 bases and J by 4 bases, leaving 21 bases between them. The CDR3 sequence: CASSVSGTFLSGANVLTF. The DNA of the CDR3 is TGTGCCAGCAGTGTGTCCGGGACATTTCTCTCCGGGGCCAACGTCCTGACTTTC. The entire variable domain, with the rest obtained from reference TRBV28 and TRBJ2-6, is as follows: DVKVTQSSRYLVKRTGEKVFLECVQDMDHENMFWYRQDPGLGLRLIYFSYDVKMKEKGDIPEGYSVSREKKERFSLILESASTNQTSMYLCASSVSGTFLSGANVLTFGAGSRLTVL.

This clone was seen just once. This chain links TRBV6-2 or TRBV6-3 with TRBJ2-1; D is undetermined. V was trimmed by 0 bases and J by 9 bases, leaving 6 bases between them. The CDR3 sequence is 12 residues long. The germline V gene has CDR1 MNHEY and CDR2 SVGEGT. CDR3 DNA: TGTGCCAGCAGTTACTCGCGGATTGAGCAGTTCTTC. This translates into CASSYSRIEQFF.

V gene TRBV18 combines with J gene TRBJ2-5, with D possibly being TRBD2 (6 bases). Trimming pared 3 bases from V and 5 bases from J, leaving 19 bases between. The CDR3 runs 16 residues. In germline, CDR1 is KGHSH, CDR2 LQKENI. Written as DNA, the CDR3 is TGTGCCAGCTCACCGGGGGAATCAAAGGGACTGGAGACCCAGTACTTC. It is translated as CASSPGESKGLETQYF.

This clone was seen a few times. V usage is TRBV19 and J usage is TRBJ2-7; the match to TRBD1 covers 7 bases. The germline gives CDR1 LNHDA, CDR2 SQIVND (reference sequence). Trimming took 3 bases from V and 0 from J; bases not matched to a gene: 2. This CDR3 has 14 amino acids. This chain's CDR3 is CASSMRTGSYEQYF. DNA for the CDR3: TGTGCCAGTAGTATGCGGACAGGCTCCTACGAGCAGTACTTC. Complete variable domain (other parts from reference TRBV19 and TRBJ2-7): DGGITQSPKYLFRKEGQNVTLSCEQNLNHDAMYWYRQDPGQGLRLIYYSQIVNDFQKGDIAEGYSVSREKKESFPLTVTSAQKNPTAFYLCASSMRTGSYEQYFGPGTRLTVT.

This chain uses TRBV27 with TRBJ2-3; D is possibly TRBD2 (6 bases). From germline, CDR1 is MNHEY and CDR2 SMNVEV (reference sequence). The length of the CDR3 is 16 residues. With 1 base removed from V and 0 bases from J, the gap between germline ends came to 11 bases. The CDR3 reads CASSLWAGSSTDTQYF. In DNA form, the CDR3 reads TGTGCCAGCAGTTTATGGGCGGGGTCTAGCACAGATACGCAGTATTTT.

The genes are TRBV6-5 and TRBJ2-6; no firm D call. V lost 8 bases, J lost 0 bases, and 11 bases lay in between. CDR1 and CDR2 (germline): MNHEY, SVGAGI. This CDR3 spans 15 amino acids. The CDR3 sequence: CASETLNSGANVLTF. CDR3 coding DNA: TGTGCCAGCGAGACTTTAAACTCTGGGGCCAACGTCCTGACTTTC.

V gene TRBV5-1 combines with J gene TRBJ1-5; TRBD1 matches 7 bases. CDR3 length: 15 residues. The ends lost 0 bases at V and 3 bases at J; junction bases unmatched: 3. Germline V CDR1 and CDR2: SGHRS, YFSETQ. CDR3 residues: CASSLGDRANQPQHF. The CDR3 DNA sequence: TGCGCCAGCAGCTTGGGCGACAGGGCCAATCAGCCCCAGCATTTT.

The CDR3 here is CASSLQGSKNIQYF. The CDR3 nucleotides are TGTGCCAGCAGTTTACAGGGGTCCAAAAACATTCAGTACTTC. This chain links TRBV6-5 with TRBJ2-4; 7 nucleotides align to TRBD1. Germline V CDR1 and CDR2: MNHEY, SVGAGI. The CDR3 contains 14 residues. V was pared by 4 bases and J by 2 bases, with 2 bases of the junction left unmatched.

CDR3 DNA sequence: TGCGCCAGCAGCTTGGCCAGACAGGGGGCGTCTTTCTTT. Encoded protein: CASSLARQGASFF. V gene TRBV5-1 combines with J gene TRBJ1-1; 10 bases fit TRBD1. V shed 0 bases, J shed 12 bases, and the junction held 5 bases outside the gene matches. Germline values: CDR1 SGHRS, CDR2 YFSETQ. The CDR3 extends over 13 amino acids. The variable domain in full, completed from reference TRBV5-1 and TRBJ1-1, reads KAGVTQTPRYLIKTRGQQVTLSCSPISGHRSVSWYQQTPGQGLQFLFEYFSETQRNKGNFPGRFSGRQFSNSRSEMNVSTLELGDSALYLCASSLARQGASFFGQGTRLTVV.

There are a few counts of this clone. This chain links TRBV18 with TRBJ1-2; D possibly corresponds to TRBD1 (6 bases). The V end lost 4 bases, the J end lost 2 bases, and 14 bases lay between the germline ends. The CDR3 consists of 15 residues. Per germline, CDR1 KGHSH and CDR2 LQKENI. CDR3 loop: CASSQNREGNYGYTF. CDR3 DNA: TGTGCCAGCTCACAGAACAGGGAGGGGAACTATGGCTACACCTTC.